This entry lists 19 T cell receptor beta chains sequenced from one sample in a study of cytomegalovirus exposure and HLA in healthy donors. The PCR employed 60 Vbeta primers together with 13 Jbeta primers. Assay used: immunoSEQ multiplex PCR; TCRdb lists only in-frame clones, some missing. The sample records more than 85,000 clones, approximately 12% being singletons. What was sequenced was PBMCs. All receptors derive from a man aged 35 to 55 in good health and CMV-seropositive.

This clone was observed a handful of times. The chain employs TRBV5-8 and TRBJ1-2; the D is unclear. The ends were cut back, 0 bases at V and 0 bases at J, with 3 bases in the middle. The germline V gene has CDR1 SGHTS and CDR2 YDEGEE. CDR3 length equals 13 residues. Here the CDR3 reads CASSLVANYGYTF. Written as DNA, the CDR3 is TGTGCCAGCAGCTTGGTAGCTAACTATGGCTACACCTTC.

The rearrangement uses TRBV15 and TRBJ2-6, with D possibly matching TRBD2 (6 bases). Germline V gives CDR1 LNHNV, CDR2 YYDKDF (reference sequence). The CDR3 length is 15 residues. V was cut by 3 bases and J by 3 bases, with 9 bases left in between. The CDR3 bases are TGTGCCACCAGCAGGGGGCGGGGTGGGGCCAACGTCCTGACTTTC. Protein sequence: CATSRGRGGANVLTF.

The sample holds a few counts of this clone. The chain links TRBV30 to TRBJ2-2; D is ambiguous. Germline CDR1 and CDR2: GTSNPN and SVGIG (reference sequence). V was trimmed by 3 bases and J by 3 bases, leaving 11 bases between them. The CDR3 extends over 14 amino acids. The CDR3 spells CAWRRRADTGELFF. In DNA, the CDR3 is TGTGCCTGGAGGAGGCGAGCAGACACCGGGGAGCTGTTTTTT.

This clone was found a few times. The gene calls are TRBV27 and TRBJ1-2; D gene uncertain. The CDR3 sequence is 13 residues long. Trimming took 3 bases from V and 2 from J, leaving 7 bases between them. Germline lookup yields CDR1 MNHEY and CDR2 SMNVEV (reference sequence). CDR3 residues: CASSLGGNYGYTF. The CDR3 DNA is TGTGCCAGCAGTTTGGGAGGCAACTATGGCTACACCTTC.

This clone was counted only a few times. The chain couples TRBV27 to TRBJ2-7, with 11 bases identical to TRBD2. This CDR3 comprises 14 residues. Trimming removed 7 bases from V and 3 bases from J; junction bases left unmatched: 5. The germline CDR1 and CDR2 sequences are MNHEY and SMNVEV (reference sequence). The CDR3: CASKLAGVGYEQYF. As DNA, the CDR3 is TGTGCCAGCAAACTAGCGGGAGTGGGCTACGAGCAGTACTTC.

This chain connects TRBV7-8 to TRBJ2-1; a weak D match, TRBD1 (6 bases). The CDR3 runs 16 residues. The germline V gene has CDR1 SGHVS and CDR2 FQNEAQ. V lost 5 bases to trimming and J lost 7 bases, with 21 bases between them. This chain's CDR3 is CASSPRLRGSSNEQFF. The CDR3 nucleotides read TGTGCCAGCAGCCCCCGGCTTAGGGGGAGTTCGAATGAGCAGTTCTTC.

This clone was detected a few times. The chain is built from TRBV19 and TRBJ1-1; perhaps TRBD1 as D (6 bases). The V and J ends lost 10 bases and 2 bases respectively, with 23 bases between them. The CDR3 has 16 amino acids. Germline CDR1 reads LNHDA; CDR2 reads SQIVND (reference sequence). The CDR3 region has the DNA TGTGCCACTGGGGCGGTCCCTACAGGGACCAACACTGAAGCTTTCTTT. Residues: CATGAVPTGTNTEAFF.

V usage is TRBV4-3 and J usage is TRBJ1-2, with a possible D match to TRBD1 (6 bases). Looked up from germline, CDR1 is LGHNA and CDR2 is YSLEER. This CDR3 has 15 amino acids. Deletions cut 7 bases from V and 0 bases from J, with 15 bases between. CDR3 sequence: CASTRGRGANYGYTF. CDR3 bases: TGCGCCAGCACCAGGGGCAGGGGAGCTAACTATGGCTACACCTTC.

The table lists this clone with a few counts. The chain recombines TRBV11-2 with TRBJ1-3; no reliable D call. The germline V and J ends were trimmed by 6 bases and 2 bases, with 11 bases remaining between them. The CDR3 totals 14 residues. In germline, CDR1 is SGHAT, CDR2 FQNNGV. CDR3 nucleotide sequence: TGTGCCAGCAGGCCGGCCGGGACTGGAAACACCATATATTTT. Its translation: CASRPAGTGNTIYF.

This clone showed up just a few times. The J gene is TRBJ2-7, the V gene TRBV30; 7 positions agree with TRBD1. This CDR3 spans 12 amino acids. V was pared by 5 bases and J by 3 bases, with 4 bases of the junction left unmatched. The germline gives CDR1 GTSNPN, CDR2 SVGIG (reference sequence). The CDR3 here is CAWGTASYEQYF. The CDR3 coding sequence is TGTGCCTGGGGGACAGCGAGCTACGAGCAGTACTTC.

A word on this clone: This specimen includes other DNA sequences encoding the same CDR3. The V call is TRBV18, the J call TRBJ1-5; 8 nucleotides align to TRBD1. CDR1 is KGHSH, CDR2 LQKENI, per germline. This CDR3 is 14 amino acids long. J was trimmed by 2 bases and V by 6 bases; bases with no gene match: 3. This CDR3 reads CASSPTGGNQPQHF. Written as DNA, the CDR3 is TGTGCCAGCTCCCCGACAGGGGGCAATCAGCCCCAGCATTTT.

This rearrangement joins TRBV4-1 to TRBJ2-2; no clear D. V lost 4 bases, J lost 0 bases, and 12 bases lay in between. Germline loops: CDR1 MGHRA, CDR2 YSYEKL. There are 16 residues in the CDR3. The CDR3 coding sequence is TGCGCCAGCAGCCTTTTGTACCCAGCGAACACCGGGGAGCTGTTTTTT. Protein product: CASSLLYPANTGELFF.

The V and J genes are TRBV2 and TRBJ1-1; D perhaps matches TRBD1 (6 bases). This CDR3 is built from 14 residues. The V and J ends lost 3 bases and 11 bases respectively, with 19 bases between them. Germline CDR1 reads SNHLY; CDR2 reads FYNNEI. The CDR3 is CASSDRTAAGSAFF. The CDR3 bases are TGTGCCAGCAGTGATAGGACAGCCGCCGGTAGTGCTTTCTTT. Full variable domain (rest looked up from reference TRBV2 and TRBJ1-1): EPEVTQTPSHQVTQMGQEVILRCVPISNHLYFYWYRQILGQKVEFLVSFYNNEISEKSEIFDDQFSVERPDGSNFTLKIRSTKLEDSAMYFCASSDRTAAGSAFFGQGTRLTVV.

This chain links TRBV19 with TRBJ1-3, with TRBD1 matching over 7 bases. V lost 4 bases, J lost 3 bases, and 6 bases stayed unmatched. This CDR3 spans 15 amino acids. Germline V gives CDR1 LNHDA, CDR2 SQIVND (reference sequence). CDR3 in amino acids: CASSTGQVGGNTIYF. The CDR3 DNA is TGTGCCAGTAGTACCGGACAGGTCGGTGGAAACACCATATATTTT.

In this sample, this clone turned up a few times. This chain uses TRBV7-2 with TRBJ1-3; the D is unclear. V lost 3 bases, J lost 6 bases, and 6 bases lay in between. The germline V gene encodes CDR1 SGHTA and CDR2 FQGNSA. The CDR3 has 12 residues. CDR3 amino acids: CASSLSLNTIYF. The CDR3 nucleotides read TGTGCCAGCAGCTTGAGTCTAAACACCATATATTTT. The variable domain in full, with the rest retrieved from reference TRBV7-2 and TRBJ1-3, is GAGVSQSPSNKVTEKGKDVELRCDPISGHTALYWYRQSLGQGLEFLIYFQGNSAPDKSGLPSDRFSAERTGGSVSTLTIQRTQQEDSAVYLCASSLSLNTIYFGEGSWLTVV.

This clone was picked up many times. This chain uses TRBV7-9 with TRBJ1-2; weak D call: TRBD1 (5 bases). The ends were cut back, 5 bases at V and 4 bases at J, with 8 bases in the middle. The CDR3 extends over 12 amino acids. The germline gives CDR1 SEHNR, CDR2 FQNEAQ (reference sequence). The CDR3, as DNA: TGTGCCAGCAGCCCCACAGGCTATGGCTACACCTTC. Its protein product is CASSPTGYGYTF.

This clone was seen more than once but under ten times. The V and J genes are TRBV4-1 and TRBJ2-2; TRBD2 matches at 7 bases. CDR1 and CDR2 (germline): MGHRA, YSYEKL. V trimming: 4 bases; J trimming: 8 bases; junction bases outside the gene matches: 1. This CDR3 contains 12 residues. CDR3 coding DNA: TGCGCCAGCAGCCGACTAGCTGGGGAGCTGTTTTTT. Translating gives CASSRLAGELFF.

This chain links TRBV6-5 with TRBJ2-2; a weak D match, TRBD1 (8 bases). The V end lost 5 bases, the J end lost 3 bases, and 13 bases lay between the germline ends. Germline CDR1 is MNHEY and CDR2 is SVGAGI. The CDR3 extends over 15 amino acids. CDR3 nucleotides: TGTGCCAGCAGTAGACAGGGGAGGGACACCGGGGAGCTGTTTTTT. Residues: CASSRQGRDTGELFF.

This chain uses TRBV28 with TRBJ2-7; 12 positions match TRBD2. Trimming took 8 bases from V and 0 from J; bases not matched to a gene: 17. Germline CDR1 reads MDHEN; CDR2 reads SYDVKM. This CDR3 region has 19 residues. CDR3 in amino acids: CASRPHGTSGQISSYEQYF. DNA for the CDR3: TGTGCCAGCCGACCTCACGGGACTAGCGGGCAAATCAGCTCCTACGAGCAGTACTTC.